One sample yielded the 32 T cell receptor beta chains listed below, sequenced in a study of blood T cells in healthy people across ages. For the second PCR, which ran for roughly 6 to 11 cycles, a sample-barcoded 5' primer and a J-beta primer mix were used. Each CDR3 protein is one row after TCRdb ran MiXCR on the 5' RACE reads. The profile covers about a million distinct CDR3 sequences, with around two fifths appearing a single time and over 10% taken by the ten largest. Sequenced input: blood. The source of these receptors is a man younger than 35 in good health.

V and J are TRBV15 and TRBJ2-1; D remains ambiguous. Trimming took 0 bases from V and 7 from J, leaving 4 bases between them. The CDR3 contains 12 residues. Germline V gene sequence: CDR1 LNHNV, CDR2 YYDKDF (reference sequence). In nucleotides, the CDR3 is TGTGCCACCAGCAGAGATTGGAATGAGCAGTTCTTC. It specifies CATSRDWNEQFF.

This clonotype was seen repeatedly, ten times or more. V gene TRBV4-3 combines with J gene TRBJ2-3; 10 positions match TRBD2. CDR3 length equals 20 residues. Trimming removed 0 bases from V and 0 bases from J; junction bases left unmatched: 12. Looked up from germline, CDR1 is LGHNA and CDR2 is YSLEER. CDR3 bases: TGCGCCAGCAGCCAAGAGACTCGGCGGCTAGCGGGGGCTAGCACAGATACGCAGTATTTT. This encodes CASSQETRRLAGASTDTQYF.

This clonotype was counted a single time. As DNA, the CDR3 is TGTGCCAGCAGCGGCAGGGTCACCCTAGCCAAAAACATTCAGTACTTC. Encoded protein: CASSGRVTLAKNIQYF. The chain links TRBV21-1 to TRBJ2-4; the tabulated D call, TRBD1, remains unverified against the DNA. TRBV21-1 is assigned pseudogene status. The CDR3 extends over 16 amino acids.

The chain couples TRBV9 to TRBJ2-1; 8 bases align to TRBD1. The J call is in doubt because the DNA end fits TRBJ2-7 better. The CDR3 is made up of 17 amino acids. The germline CDR1 and CDR2 sequences are SGDLS and YYNGEE. The CDR3: CASSVVSGQGSYNEQYF. The CDR3 bases are TGTGCCAGCAGCGTAGTGTCTGGACAGGGCTCCTACAATGAGCAGTACTTC.

The chain couples TRBV13 to TRBJ1-4, with TRBD1 matching 7 bases. The CDR3 has 16 amino acids. After removal of 5 bases from V and 0 bases from J, the junction contained 6 bases not matched to a gene. CDR1 and CDR2 (germline): PRHDT, FYEKMQ (reference sequence). The CDR3 protein is CASSVTGTATNEKLFF. CDR3 nucleotides: TGTGCCAGCAGCGTCACGGGGACAGCAACTAATGAAAAACTGTTTTTT.

The chain's CDR3 is CASSQVSLFGTEPTYEQYF. For the CDR3, the DNA is TGTGCCAGCAGCCAAGTCTCCCTTTTCGGGACAGAACCTACCTACGAGCAGTACTTC. The V call is TRBV4-2, the J call TRBJ2-7, with TRBD1 matching over 7 bases. J gave up 2 bases and V 1 base, and 17 bases lay outside the gene matches. This CDR3 has 19 amino acids. Germline V CDR1 and CDR2: LGHNA, YNFKEQ.

This clonotype was picked up many times. This chain joins TRBV4-1 and TRBJ1-2; maybe TRBD1 (5 bases). V lost 0 bases and J 2 bases, leaving 13 bases between the germline ends. The germline V gene has CDR1 MGHRA and CDR2 YSYEKL. The CDR3 is made up of 16 amino acids. The CDR3 DNA follows: TGCGCCAGCAGCCAAGATGGTCGGGACGGGAACTATGGCTACACCTTC. Residues: CASSQDGRDGNYGYTF.

The rearrangement joins TRBV3-1 to TRBJ1-2; D unresolved. This CDR3 comprises 12 residues. CDR1 LGHDT and CDR2 YNNKEL come from the germline V gene (reference sequence). With 4 bases removed from V and 5 bases from J, the gap between germline ends came to 8 bases. This CDR3 reads CASSRNRYGYTF. The CDR3, as DNA: TGTGCCAGCAGCCGAAATCGTTATGGCTACACCTTC.

The rearrangement links TRBV7-3 to TRBJ1-2, with a tentative D call TRBD1 (6 bases). Per germline, CDR1 SGHTA and CDR2 FQGTGA. The V end lost 5 bases, the J end lost 6 bases, and 16 bases lay between the germline ends. CDR3 length equals 14 residues. The CDR3: CASSPTGTSDGYTF. CDR3 DNA: TGTGCCAGCAGCCCCACCGGGACAAGTGATGGCTACACCTTC.

The rearrangement joins TRBV5-1 to TRBJ2-7, with D unclear. Trimming took 0 bases from V and 7 from J, leaving 14 bases between them. This CDR3 contains 14 residues. Germline V CDR1 and CDR2: SGHRS, YFSETQ. The CDR3 spells CASSLELFYNEQYF. The DNA for the CDR3 is TGCGCCAGCAGCTTGGAACTGTTCTACAATGAGCAGTACTTC.

This clonotype was seen a few times. The chain has TRBV20-1 and TRBJ1-4; no reliable D call. This CDR3 spans 19 amino acids. The V end was cut by 0 bases, the J end by 0 bases, with 20 bases between. Germline assignment: CDR1 DFQATT and CDR2 SNEGSKA (reference sequence). CDR3 nucleotides: TGCAGTGCTAGAGATCTAGGGAGGCAGGCTATAGCAACTAATGAAAAACTGTTTTTT. Protein: CSARDLGRQAIATNEKLFF.

As to this clonotype: A read error may explain this, as a much larger clone is one base away. The rearrangement uses TRBV4-3 and TRBJ2-3; D gene uncertain. V was clipped by 0 bases and J by 2 bases, with 3 bases between them. This CDR3 contains 13 residues. Germline V gives CDR1 LGHNA, CDR2 YSLEER. The CDR3 DNA is TGCGCCAGCAGCCAAGACGACACAGATACGCAGTATTTT. Translation gives CASSQDDTDTQYF.

This chain connects TRBV4-2 to TRBJ1-4; 12 nucleotides line up with TRBD1. The CDR3 runs to 17 residues. Germline CDR1 reads LGHNA; CDR2 reads YNFKEQ. With 3 bases clipped from V and 7 bases from J, the junction kept 9 bases outside the gene matches. The CDR3: CASSQTIRDRGREKLFF. The CDR3 nucleotides read TGTGCCAGCAGCCAGACAATCCGGGACAGGGGGCGTGAAAAACTGTTTTTT.

This sequence joins TRBV20-1 and TRBJ2-1, with 10 bases matching TRBD2. The J call may be in error: the DNA end matches TRBJ2-7 better. Germline V gives CDR1 DFQATT, CDR2 SNEGSKA (reference sequence). The CDR3 covers 16 residues. The DNA for the CDR3 is TGCAGTGCTGGCCCAGAGCTAGCGGGGGCCTACAATGAGCAGTACTTC. This codes for CSAGPELAGAYNEQYF.

V and J are TRBV24-1 and TRBJ1-2; D ambiguous. V was trimmed by 6 bases and J by 8 bases, leaving 18 bases between them. Germline loops: CDR1 KGHDR, CDR2 SFDVKD. The CDR3 extends over 14 amino acids. In nucleotides, the CDR3 is TGTGCCACCAGTAAGGCAATTAGATTTTCCGGCTACACCTTC. Translating gives CATSKAIRFSGYTF.

V gene TRBV7-2 combines with J gene TRBJ2-3; 7 positions agree with TRBD2. CDR1 is SGHTA, CDR2 FQGNSA, per germline. J gave up 5 bases and V 1 base, and 9 bases lay outside the gene matches. The CDR3 has 16 amino acids. For the CDR3, the DNA is TGTGCCAGCAGCTTAGGGCGGACTAGTCGTGGAGATACGCAGTATTTT. This gives the protein CASSLGRTSRGDTQYF. The whole variable domain, remainder taken from reference TRBV7-2 and TRBJ2-3, is GAGVSQSPSNKVTEKGKDVELRCDPISGHTALYWYRQSLGQGLEFLIYFQGNSAPDKSGLPSDRFSAERTGGSVSTLTIQRTQQEDSAVYLCASSLGRTSRGDTQYFGPGTRLTVL.

This clonotype occurred a few times. The chain combines TRBV25-1 with TRBJ2-7, with D hard to call. V shed 4 bases and J shed 3 bases, with 4 bases lying between them. CDR3 length: 11 residues. Germline values: CDR1 MGHDK, CDR2 SYGVNS. The CDR3 DNA reads as TGTGCCAGCAGTGCGTACTACGAGCAGTACTTC. Its protein is CASSAYYEQYF.

This clonotype has just a few counts. The rearrangement joins TRBV25-1 to TRBJ1-4; tentatively, D is TRBD1 (6 bases). CDR3 length equals 13 residues. The V gene's germline CDR1 is MGHDK and CDR2 SYGVNS. The V gene lost 8 bases and the J gene lost 7 bases, with 14 bases spanning the gap. The CDR3 protein is CASHRVEGEKLFF. For the CDR3, the DNA is TGTGCCAGCCACAGGGTGGAGGGTGAAAAACTGTTTTTT.

There are a few counts of this clonotype. The chain joins TRBV5-5 to TRBJ2-5; D remains unclear. V lost 0 bases and J lost 3, with 9 bases in between. CDR3 size: 14 residues. CDR1 SGHKS and CDR2 YYEKEE come from the germline V gene (reference sequence). The CDR3 loop reads CASSLEVNEETQYF. CDR3 DNA: TGTGCCAGCAGCTTGGAGGTAAACGAAGAGACCCAGTACTTC.

Points on this clonotype: Germline and junction disagree at one end, which may indicate a read error. The rearrangement joins TRBV7-2 to TRBJ1-1, with D tentatively TRBD1 (6 bases). CDR1 is SGHTA, CDR2 FQGNSA, per germline. The CDR3 has 15 residues. The CDR3 sequence is CASSLGSGRDTVAFF. CDR3 DNA: TGTGCCAGCAGCTTAGGATCGGGCCGGGACACTGTAGCTTTCTTT.

A word on this clonotype: This sequence may be a read error, since a much larger clone differs from it by one base. The chain recombines TRBV25-1 with TRBJ2-3, with D perhaps matching TRBD2 (7 bases). This CDR3 region has 15 residues. V dropped 5 bases and J dropped 4 bases, with 16 bases sitting between them. CDR1 is MGHDK and CDR2 is SYGVNS in the germline V gene. CDR3 sequence (DNA): TGTGCCAGCAGTAATGTTCGCGGGGGCGCAGATACGCAGTATTTT. Its protein is CASSNVRGGADTQYF.

This clonotype was recorded at least ten times. V and J are TRBV2 and TRBJ1-1, with 10 positions matching TRBD1. The germline CDR1 and CDR2 sequences are SNHLY and FYNNEI. V lost 7 bases, J lost 1 base, and 3 bases stayed unmatched. This CDR3 has 14 amino acids. The DNA for the CDR3 is TGTGCCAGCAAGACAGGGGGCGAGAACACTGAAGCTTTCTTT. This codes for CASKTGGENTEAFF.

This clonotype was recorded many times. The CDR3 protein is CASKEQGKWGTQYF. DNA for the CDR3: TGTGCCAGCAAGGAACAGGGGAAATGGGGTACGCAGTATTTT. The V gene is TRBV2, the J gene TRBJ2-3, with TRBD1 matching 7 bases. Germline CDR1 SNHLY, CDR2 FYNNEI. J lost 8 bases, V lost 7 bases, and 12 bases had no gene match. The CDR3 is made up of 14 amino acids.

The chain is built from TRBV7-9 and TRBJ1-3, with unresolved D. V lost 2 bases to trimming and J lost 0 bases, with 8 bases between them. This CDR3 region has 15 residues. Per germline, CDR1 SEHNR and CDR2 FQNEAQ (reference sequence). The CDR3 nucleotides read TGTGCCAGCAGCTTATTAGAATCCTCTGGAAACACCATATATTTT. This codes for CASSLLESSGNTIYF.

This clonotype was detected only once. The chain recombines TRBV12-3 or TRBV12-4 with TRBJ1-2, with a weak D call TRBD1 (6 bases). The V end was cut by 10 bases, the J end by 5 bases, with 17 bases between. The CDR3 totals 13 residues. The CDR3 is CANTGYSSYGYTF. The CDR3 DNA is TGTGCCAACACAGGGTACTCTTCGTATGGCTACACCTTC.

This clonotype appeared a single time. This sequence may be a read error, since a much larger clone differs from it by one base. V usage is TRBV5-1 and J usage is TRBJ2-3; TRBD1 aligns across 8 bases. In germline, CDR1 is SGHRS, CDR2 YFSETQ. This CDR3 comprises 13 residues. The CDR3 nucleotides are TGCGCCGGCAGCTTGGGGACAGGAGATACGCAGTATTTT. Its translation is CAGSLGTGDTQYF.

The chain carries TRBV4-3 and TRBJ2-3; D might be TRBD2 (6 bases). This CDR3 contains 16 residues. Germline V CDR1 and CDR2: LGHNA, YSLEER. V dropped 4 bases and J dropped 1 base, with 15 bases sitting between them. In DNA form, the CDR3 reads TGCGCCAGCAGCCCCCCCGGGGGTGCTCGCACAGATACGCAGTATTTT. Protein sequence: CASSPPGGARTDTQYF.

This chain joins TRBV6-5 and TRBJ1-1; possibly TRBD1 for D (6 bases). The CDR3 consists of 14 residues. V lost 6 bases to trimming and J lost 4 bases, with 15 bases between them. Germline values: CDR1 MNHEY, CDR2 SVGAGI. DNA for the CDR3: TGTGCCAGCAGGAGAGGGGGTCTGGGCACTGAAGCTTTCTTT. Amino acids: CASRRGGLGTEAFF.

In its sample, this clonotype was seen many times. This sequence joins TRBV10-3 and TRBJ2-3; no clear D. CDR3 length: 12 amino acids. The germline gives CDR1 ENHRY, CDR2 SYGVKD. The V and J ends lost 2 bases and 2 bases respectively, with 2 bases between them. CDR3 bases: TGTGCCATCAGTGAGAACACAGATACGCAGTATTTT. The encoded protein is CAISENTDTQYF.

This rearrangement joins TRBV10-2 to TRBJ2-3; D gene ambiguous. CDR3 length: 15 amino acids. Per the germline V gene, CDR1 is WSHSY and CDR2 is SAAADI. V was clipped by 3 bases and J by 2 bases, with 12 bases between them. CDR3 residues: CASSERGQYTDTQYF. The CDR3 DNA reads as TGCGCCAGCAGTGAACGTGGTCAATACACAGATACGCAGTATTTT.

The gene calls are TRBV5-1 and TRBJ2-1; 9 nucleotides match TRBD1. The length of the CDR3 is 14 residues. CDR1 and CDR2 from the germline V gene are SGHRS and YFSETQ. Losses at the gene ends were 3 bases for V and 7 bases for J; bases not matched to a gene: 5. CDR3 loop: CASSSGQGPNEQFF. As DNA, the CDR3 is TGCGCCAGCAGCTCTGGACAGGGGCCAAATGAGCAGTTCTTC.

The chain couples TRBV28 to TRBJ2-3; perhaps TRBD2 as D (7 bases). The CDR3 extends over 17 amino acids. Trimming stripped 5 bases from V and 6 bases from J, with 24 bases between. Looked up from germline, CDR1 is MDHEN and CDR2 is SYDVKM. Here the CDR3 reads CASSRLRGGEGSDTQYF. The DNA of the CDR3 is TGTGCCAGCAGTAGATTGAGGGGGGGCGAGGGGAGTGATACGCAGTATTTT. The full variable domain, its missing parts supplied by reference TRBV28 and TRBJ2-3, is DVKVTQSSRYLVKRTGEKVFLECVQDMDHENMFWYRQDPGLGLRLIYFSYDVKMKEKGDIPEGYSVSREKKERFSLILESASTNQTSMYLCASSRLRGGEGSDTQYFGPGTRLTVL.